This entry is about one T cell receptor (beta chain). Clones were read by immunoSEQ multiplex PCR, and TCRdb kept only the in-frame ones, dropping some. The repertoire includes fewer than 25,000 clones, 83% of them detected once, and 6.5% to 9.5% sits in the top ten. This entry is derived from a study of OX40 agonist ivuxolimab in advanced cancers. The overall study: Patients were infused with ivuxolimab every 2 weeks at 0.01 to 10 mg/kg.

V lost 6 bases and J 8 bases, leaving 10 bases between the germline ends. Germline V gene data show CDR1 as DFQATT and CDR2 as SNEGSKA (reference sequence). CDR3 length: 10 amino acids. The chain has TRBV20-1 and TRBJ1-2, with no clear D. The source of this sequence is an adult with an advanced solid tumor such as melanoma, head and neck, liver or kidney cancer. Sequencing was performed on CD4+ or CD8+ T cells sorted from blood, taken in a trial of the OX40 agonist ivuxolimab. The chain's CDR3 is CSAPHGGYTF. CDR3 nucleotides: TGCAGTGCACCACATGGCGGCTACACCTTC.